Listed below are T cell receptor beta chains from one sample, sequenced in a study of identical twins. TCRdb processed the 5' RACE reads anew with MiXCR; each CDR3 protein has one entry. The table lists about 660,000 distinct CDR3 sequences, over 8.5% of them singletons, with approximately 0.89% in the top ten. This sample also appeared in a second study, on yellow fever vaccine responses in identical twins.

Material for sequencing was PBMCs. The receptor source for this set is a woman under 30 in good health. CDR3s include the opening cysteine and the closing phenylalanine or tryptophan. The listing skips clone size in some rows; elsewhere it reads once, few, many or a size class.

>TRBV20-1|-
CSATQGGGKKLFF
>TRBV5-4|few
CASSSGAPFEQYF
>TRBV12-3/TRBV12-4|-
CASSLFLAGGPQETQYF
>TRBV4-3|-
CASSQGGGVDTQYF
>TRBV10-1|few
CASSPGGSGTKETQYF
>TRBV12-3/TRBV12-4|few
CASSPRGGQMEYF
>TRBV5-1|many
CASSLGGSGANVLTF
>TRBV4-2|many
CASSQTTGKTSGTRTDTQYF
>TRBV5-6|-
CASSLGPSGGETQYF
>TRBV12-3/TRBV12-4|few
CASSPPLGGLGNEQFF
>TRBV29-1|-
CSVEEDLFNEQFF
>TRBV28|few
CATRTGRHTGELFF
>TRBV20-1|many
CSARIGDRDYEQYF
>TRBV27|-
CASSYSSRETQYF
>TRBV25-1|many
CASSGDRAYEQYF
>TRBV6-1|-
CASKRQGVYEQYF